Listed below are T cell receptor beta chains from one sample, sequenced in a study of OX40 agonist ivuxolimab in advanced cancers. Clones were sequenced by immunoSEQ multiplex PCR, and TCRdb holds only the in-frame ones, with some missing. Here the sample spans about 34,000 clones, 80% to 95% being singletons. Specimen: CD4+ or CD8+ T cells sorted from blood, collected in a trial of the OX40 agonist ivuxolimab. The receptors were sampled from an adult with an advanced solid tumor such as melanoma, head and neck, liver or kidney cancer. Both conserved end residues are part of each CDR3. The order of the fields is V gene, D gene, J gene, clone size, CDR3 DNA, CDR3 protein. The D gene is left open where the match is weak. Only some rows state a clone size, as once, few, many or a class for expanded clones.

TRBV5-4	-	TRBJ1-2	-	TGTGCCAGCAGCTTGGCCGACAGACCTTTGGGTGGCTACACCTTC	CASSLADRPLGGYTF
TRBV28	TRBD1	TRBJ1-2	-	TGTGCCAGCGGACTCGGACAGGGAACTTATGGCTACACCTTC	CASGLGQGTYGYTF
TRBV7-9	-	TRBJ2-5	-	TGTGCCAGCAGCTTACGAAGGGGGGGGGAGACCCAGTACTTC	CASSLRRGGETQYF
TRBV6-1	-	TRBJ2-5	-	TGTGCCAGCAGTGAAGTTTCGGAGACCCAGTACTTC	CASSEVSETQYF
TRBV18	TRBD1	TRBJ1-5	once	TGTGCCAGCTCACCGGACAGGGGGTTTGAGCAGCCCCAGCATTTT	CASSPDRGFEQPQHF
TRBV7-2	TRBD2	TRBJ2-3	-	TGTGCCAGCAGCTTAAGGCCGGGGGGGGACACAGATACGCAGTATTTT	CASSLRPGGDTDTQYF
TRBV10-3	TRBD1	TRBJ2-5	-	TGTGCCATCAGTGAGGGACAGGGGGAGACCCAGTACTTC	CAISEGQGETQYF
TRBV18	TRBD1	TRBJ1-1	-	TGTGCCAGCTCACAGACGGACAGGCCGAACACTGAAGCTTTCTTT	CASSQTDRPNTEAFF
TRBV7-2	TRBD1	TRBJ2-1	-	TGTGCCAGCAGCTTCTCCGGGACAGGGCCATACAATGAGCAGTTCTTC	CASSFSGTGPYNEQFF
TRBV11-1	-	TRBJ2-7	-	TGTGCCAGCAGCTCCGAGGGATACGAGCAGTACTTC	CASSSEGYEQYF
TRBV10-3	-	TRBJ1-4	-	TGTGCCATCAGTGACGGTGGGGATGAAAAACTGTTTTTT	CAISDGGDEKLFF
TRBV19	-	TRBJ2-7	few	TGTGCCAGTAGTATAGATCAGGAGAAAAGACGCTACGAGCAGTACTTC	CASSIDQEKRRYEQYF
TRBV7-2	-	TRBJ1-6	-	TGTGCCAGCAGCCCCAATGGTCCGGGGATCTCTTCACCCCTCCACTTT	CASSPNGPGISSPLHF
TRBV6-5	-	TRBJ1-4	-	TGTGCCAGCAGCCGCTCGAACAGGGCTGAAAAACTGTTTTTT	CASSRSNRAEKLFF
TRBV4-3	-	TRBJ2-3	-	TGCGCCAGCAGCCAAGTATTTAGTACTAGGCAGAGCACAGATACGCAGTATTTT	CASSQVFSTRQSTDTQYF
TRBV27	TRBD1	TRBJ1-1	-	TGTGCCAGCAGGGTAAGGACAGGGACCACCCCTGAAGCTTTCTTT	CASRVRTGTTPEAFF
TRBV4-3	-	TRBJ2-1	-	TGCGCCAGCAGCCGTCAATTATACATGGACAGCTCTAATGAGCAGTTCTTC	CASSRQLYMDSSNEQFF
TRBV4-2	TRBD2	TRBJ2-5	once	TGTGCCAGCAGCCAGGGACTAGCGGAAGAAGAGACCCAGTACTTC	CASSQGLAEEETQYF
TRBV6-5	TRBD1	TRBJ1-5	-	TGTGCCAGCAGCAATTCAGGGGGCAGCAATCAGCCCCAGCATTTT	CASSNSGGSNQPQHF
TRBV30	-	TRBJ2-3	-	TGTGCCTGGAGTCCTCCCCTAGCCACAGATACGCAGTATTTT	CAWSPPLATDTQYF
TRBV30	TRBD2	TRBJ2-3	-	TGTGCCTGGAGTGCACTAGCGGGAGTAATAGATACGCAGTATTTT	CAWSALAGVIDTQYF
TRBV7-3	-	TRBJ2-1	-	TGTGCCAGCAGCTCGGATGGATTCAATGAGCAGTTCTTC	CASSSDGFNEQFF
TRBV7-2	-	TRBJ1-2	-	TGTGCCAGCAGCTTAGATCTGGGGGATAGGAACTATGGCTACACCTTC	CASSLDLGDRNYGYTF
TRBV7-9	-	TRBJ2-7	-	TGTGCCAGCAGCTTAGCAGGGAATTCCTACGAGCAGTACTTC	CASSLAGNSYEQYF
TRBV6-1	-	TRBJ1-5	-	TGTGCCAGCAGTGAGACCCTATCCCCCAATCAGCCCCAGCATTTT	CASSETLSPNQPQHF
TRBV7-9	-	TRBJ1-6	once	TGTGCCAGCAGCTTAGCGCGGGGGGCGGTTTCACCCCTCCACTTT	CASSLARGAVSPLHF
TRBV4-1	TRBD1	TRBJ1-2	-	TGCGCCAGCAGCCCCCTTATTACAGGGGGCAGTGGCTACACCTTC	CASSPLITGGSGYTF
TRBV11-2	TRBD1	TRBJ2-7	-	TGTGCCAGCAGCCCCGACAGGGTGTCCTACGAGCAGTACTTC	CASSPDRVSYEQYF
TRBV6-1	TRBD2	TRBJ2-5	-	TGTGCCAGCAGTGACCCTTTGCTAGCGGGGGGACAAGAGACCCAGTACTTC	CASSDPLLAGGQETQYF
TRBV6-6	-	TRBJ2-5	-	TGTGCCAGCAGTTACTCTGCGGGACCCCAAGAGACCCAGTACTTC	CASSYSAGPQETQYF
TRBV19	-	TRBJ2-1	-	TGTGCCAGTAGTAGTCAGGCAGCCAATGAGCAGTTCTTC	CASSSQAANEQFF
TRBV5-1	-	TRBJ1-2	-	TGCGCCAGCAGCTTGTCCCCGGAGTATGGCTACACCTTC	CASSLSPEYGYTF
TRBV7-9	TRBD2	TRBJ2-7	-	TGTGCCAGCAGCTTAGGAGCGGGATCCTCCTACGAGCAGTACTTC	CASSLGAGSSYEQYF